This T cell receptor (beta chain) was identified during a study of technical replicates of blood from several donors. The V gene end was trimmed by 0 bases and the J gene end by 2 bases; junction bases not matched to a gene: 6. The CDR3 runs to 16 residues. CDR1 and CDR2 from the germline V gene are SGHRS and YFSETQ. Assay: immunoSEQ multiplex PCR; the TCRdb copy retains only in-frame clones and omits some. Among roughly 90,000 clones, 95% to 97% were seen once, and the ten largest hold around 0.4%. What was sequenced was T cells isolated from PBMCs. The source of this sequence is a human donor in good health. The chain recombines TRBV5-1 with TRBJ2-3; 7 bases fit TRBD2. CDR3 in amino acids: CASSLDSSGTTDTQYF. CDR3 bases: TGCGCCAGCAGCTTGGATTCCAGCGGGACCACAGATACGCAGTATTTT. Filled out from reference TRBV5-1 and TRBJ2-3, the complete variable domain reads KAGVTQTPRYLIKTRGQQVTLSCSPISGHRSVSWYQQTPGQGLQFLFEYFSETQRNKGNFPGRFSGRQFSNSRSEMNVSTLELGDSALYLCASSLDSSGTTDTQYFGPGTRLTVL.